Listed here is a single TCR beta chain. Its antigen is unknown. This CDR3 is built from 13 residues. Looked up from germline, CDR1 is SQVTM and CDR2 is ANQGSEA. V gave up 4 bases and J gave up 3 bases, with 12 bases separating them. These data belong to a study of beta chain features in type 1 diabetes. The wider study: Healthy donors, compared against patients, showed similar age, gender and cell yields. General observations from the study: Across patients, naive, central memory and Treg TCRB repertoires exhibited apparently greater similarity than was observed across healthy donors. Shorter TCRB CDR3s, moderately but significantly so, marked every one of the four CD4+ subsets in Type 1 diabetes patients. PCR may have favored shorter templates equally in patients and controls.

The study reverse transcribed the entire isolated RNA, so it sequenced expressed TCRB transcripts. Assay used: immunoSEQ multiplex PCR; TCRdb lists only in-frame clones, some missing. The sample has more than 250,000 clones, roughly 22% seen once. The TCR was taken from a woman aged 40 to 50 with type 1 diabetes. The rearrangement links TRBV29-1 to TRBJ1-1; tentative D call: TRBD1 (6 bases). The material sequenced was naive CD4+ T cells from blood. The CDR3: CSVGTVGDTEAFF. The CDR3 DNA is TGCAGCGTTGGGACAGTGGGAGACACTGAAGCTTTCTTT. The variable domain in full, completed from reference TRBV29-1 and TRBJ1-1, reads SAVISQKPSRDICQRGTSLTIQCQVDSQVTMMFWYRQQPGQSLTLIATANQGSEATYESGFVIDKFPISRPNLTFSTLTVSNMSPEDSSIYLCSVGTVGDTEAFFGQGTRLTVV.